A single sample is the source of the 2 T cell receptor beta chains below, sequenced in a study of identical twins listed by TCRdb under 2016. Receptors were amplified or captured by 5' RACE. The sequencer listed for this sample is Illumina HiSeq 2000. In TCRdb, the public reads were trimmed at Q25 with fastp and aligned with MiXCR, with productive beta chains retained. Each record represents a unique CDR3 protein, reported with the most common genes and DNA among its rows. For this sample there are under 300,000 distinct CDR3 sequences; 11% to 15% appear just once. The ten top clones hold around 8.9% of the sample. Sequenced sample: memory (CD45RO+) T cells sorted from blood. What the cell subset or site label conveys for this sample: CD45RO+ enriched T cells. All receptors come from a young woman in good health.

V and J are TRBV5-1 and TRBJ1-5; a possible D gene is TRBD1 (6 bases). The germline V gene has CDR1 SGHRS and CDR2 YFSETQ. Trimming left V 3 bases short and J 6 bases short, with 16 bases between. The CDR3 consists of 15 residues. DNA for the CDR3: TGCGCCAGCAGCTGGGGGCCGGGACAAAGTCAGCCCCAGCATTTT. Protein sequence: CASSWGPGQSQPQHF.

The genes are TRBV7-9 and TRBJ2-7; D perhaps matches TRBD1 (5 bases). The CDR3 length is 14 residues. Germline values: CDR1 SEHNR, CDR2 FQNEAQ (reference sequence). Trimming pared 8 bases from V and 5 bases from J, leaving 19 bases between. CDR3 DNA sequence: TGTGCCAGCGGCCTGGGGCCCCTCTGGGACGAGCAGTACTTC. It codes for CASGLGPLWDEQYF.